This T cell receptor beta chain was obtained from a study of Graves' ophthalmopathy and Graves' hyperthyroidism. Using RNA transcripts, the TCR beta CDR3 regions were amplified. Following a first-round RT-PCR that used HTBI primers, a second-round multiplex PCR was carried out. TCRdb used MiXCR to reprocess the multiplex PCR reads, holding one entry per CDR3 protein. Among over a million distinct CDR3 sequences, 35% to 40% were seen once, and the ten largest hold 11%. Trimming left V 4 bases short and J 9 bases short, with 15 bases between. This CDR3 has 12 residues. Germline V gene data show CDR1 as SQVTM and CDR2 as ANQGSEA.

The TCR originated in an adult man with Graves' hyperthyroidism. V is TRBV29-1 and J is TRBJ1-2, with a tentative D call TRBD1 (6 bases). Material: peripheral blood or thyroid tissue (not recorded which). This CDR3 is CSVVVQGGSYTF. In nucleotides, the CDR3 is TGCAGCGTTGTGGTACAGGGAGGAAGCTACACCTTC.